This TCR beta chain is drawn from a study of cytomegalovirus exposure and HLA in healthy donors. Study background: The same platform was used for the roughly 120 validation repertoires and the 650 to 800 first-cohort repertoires, a later analysis reported.

Using immunoSEQ multiplex PCR, the repertoire was profiled, and TCRdb retains in-frame clones only, with some absent. Counted here are about 220,000 clones, approximately 80% occurring once; the ten biggest clones make up over 13%. General study findings and limits: Accounts indicate the classifier identified cytomegalovirus status with strong specificity and sensitivity. According to the study, 160 or so TCR beta chains were cytomegalovirus-associated.

With 6 bases removed from V and 8 bases from J, the gap between germline ends came to 19 bases. Germline CDR1 reads SNHLY; CDR2 reads FYNNEI. The CDR3 has 15 residues. Concerning this clone itself: The antigen remains unidentified.

The source of this sequence is a woman younger than 45 in good health and CMV-seropositive. The V call is TRBV2, the J call TRBJ1-4; D is undetermined. The specimen was PBMCs. The CDR3 here is CASSSFTRVMEKLFF. CDR3 in DNA: TGTGCCAGCAGCTCCTTTACCAGAGTAATGGAAAAACTGTTTTTT.